The T cell receptor (beta chain) under discussion was sequenced for a study of blood T cells in healthy people across ages. Combining a sample-barcoded 5' primer with a J-beta primer mix, a second PCR ran for roughly 6 to 12 cycles. TCRdb used MiXCR to reprocess the 5' RACE reads, holding one entry per CDR3 protein. Of some 1.4 million distinct CDR3 sequences in the sample, 40% to 50% were seen once. As for this clonotype: Its antigen is undetermined.

Peripheral blood, approximately 10 milliliters per donor, was collected. CDR3 length: 15 amino acids. V was clipped by 4 bases and J by 4 bases, with 15 bases between them. Germline CDR1 SGHRS, CDR2 YFSETQ. Regarding the study as a whole: What prevented conclusive comparison of naive and antigen-experienced cells was that PBMCs were unsorted. Naive CD4+ cells and diversity were both higher in long-lived donors than in aged donors.

The sequence was collected from a woman aged 18-30 years in good health. The chain is built from TRBV5-1 and TRBJ2-1, with unresolved D. The material sequenced was blood. The CDR3 reads CASSILGLGYNEQFF. CDR3 in DNA: TGCGCCAGCAGCATCCTCGGCCTGGGGTACAATGAGCAGTTCTTC.